These 25 T cell receptor beta chains share one sample of origin, sequenced in a study of Graves' ophthalmopathy and Graves' hyperthyroidism. Amplification targeted the TCR beta CDR3 regions, with RNA transcripts as the source material. A first-round RT-PCR used HTBI primers, followed by a second-round multiplex PCR. MiXCR, applied by TCRdb to the multiplex PCR reads, yields one record per CDR3 protein. The sample records approximately 210,000 distinct CDR3 sequences, 25% to 35% being singletons. The specimen sequenced was peripheral blood. These receptors were obtained from a middle-aged man with Graves' ophthalmopathy.

This clonotype has a count of ten or more. This sequence joins TRBV28 and TRBJ2-7; the D call may be TRBD1 or TRBD2 (5 bases each). This CDR3 comprises 14 residues. Trimming removed 7 bases at V and 3 bases at J, with 16 bases between. Germline CDR1 and CDR2: MDHEN and SYDVKM. The CDR3 DNA reads as TGTGCCAGCACCCCTGCCGGGGACCACTACGAGCAGTACTTC. This encodes CASTPAGDHYEQYF.

The chain joins TRBV20-1 to TRBJ1-2; D is ambiguous. Germline V gene lookup returns CDR1 DFQATT and CDR2 SNEGSKA (reference sequence). The V end was cut by 7 bases, the J end by 0 bases, with 9 bases between. This CDR3 has 12 residues. As DNA, the CDR3 is TGCAGTGTGGGATTTACTAACTATGGCTACACCTTC. Protein product: CSVGFTNYGYTF.

This clonotype was observed many times. V and J are TRBV29-1 and TRBJ2-7; D gene uncertain. The CDR3 consists of 13 residues. Germline CDR1 is SQVTM and CDR2 is ANQGSEA. V dropped 6 bases and J dropped 1 base, with 13 bases sitting between them. The CDR3 protein is CSVSSLGSYEQYF. The CDR3 DNA reads as TGCAGCGTGTCCTCTCTAGGGTCCTACGAGCAGTACTTC.

This clonotype was recorded many times. The chain joins TRBV6-1 to TRBJ1-2; D ambiguous. The germline V gene encodes CDR1 MNHNS and CDR2 SASEGT. Trimming removed 4 bases at V and 6 bases at J, with 12 bases between. This CDR3 has 13 residues. The CDR3 reads CASSAVEENGYTF. DNA of the CDR3: TGTGCCAGCAGTGCGGTAGAGGAAAATGGCTACACCTTC.

This clonotype was seen ten or more times. The chain has TRBV6-2 or TRBV6-3 and TRBJ1-2; D is possibly TRBD1 (5 bases). V lost 2 bases and J 6 bases, leaving 13 bases between the germline ends. This CDR3 spans 14 amino acids. Germline CDR1 reads MNHEY; CDR2 reads SVGEGT. CDR3 amino acids: CASSYRQSPDGYTF. CDR3 coding DNA: TGTGCCAGCAGTTACCGACAGTCGCCGGATGGCTACACCTTC.

This clonotype was detected many times. This chain connects TRBV5-1 to TRBJ1-1; D perhaps matches TRBD1 (5 bases). V lost 4 bases to trimming and J lost 7 bases, with 11 bases between them. This CDR3 contains 12 residues. Germline lookup yields CDR1 SGHRS and CDR2 YFSETQ. The CDR3 spells CASSPGRGEAFF. The CDR3 DNA reads TGCGCCAGCAGCCCAGGGAGAGGTGAAGCTTTCTTT.

There are many counts of this clonotype. The rearrangement links TRBV6-2 or TRBV6-3 to TRBJ1-1, with D unclear. CDR3 length: 16 amino acids. Trimming cost V 7 bases and J 0 bases, with 18 bases left between them. Germline values: CDR1 MNHEY, CDR2 SVGEGT. CDR3 region: CASTSLGSVMNTEAFF. The CDR3 DNA reads as TGTGCCAGCACCTCGCTGGGGTCCGTCATGAACACTGAAGCTTTCTTT.

The chain combines TRBV6-1 with TRBJ2-5, with D perhaps matching TRBD2 (6 bases). V lost 7 bases, J lost 0 bases, and 15 bases lay in between. This CDR3 comprises 15 residues. The V gene's germline CDR1 is MNHNS and CDR2 SASEGT. The CDR3 bases are TGTGCCAGCACCCTGGGACTTTTGTACCAAGAGACCCAGTACTTC. Amino acid sequence: CASTLGLLYQETQYF.

The genes are TRBV29-1 and TRBJ1-2; D not certain. CDR1 is SQVTM and CDR2 is ANQGSEA in the germline V gene. V gave up 8 bases and J gave up 6 bases, with 10 bases separating them. This CDR3 is built from 10 residues. In nucleotides, the CDR3 is TGCAGCCTTTCGGAGGATGGCTACACCTTC. Encoded protein: CSLSEDGYTF.

This clonotype came up many times. The chain couples TRBV7-9 to TRBJ1-6; TRBD1 agrees at 7 bases. This CDR3 comprises 15 residues. The trim removed 4 bases at V and 3 bases at J, leaving 3 bases unmatched. The germline CDR1 and CDR2 sequences are SEHNR and FQNEAQ (reference sequence). CDR3: CASSSRDSYNSPLHF. CDR3 nucleotide sequence: TGTGCCAGCAGCTCCCGGGACAGCTATAATTCACCCCTCCACTTT.

This clonotype was found many times. The J gene is TRBJ1-1, the V gene TRBV20-1; TRBD1 aligns across 7 bases. The CDR3 runs 13 residues. V lost 4 bases and J lost 0; bases outside the gene matches: 2. The germline V gene encodes CDR1 DFQATT and CDR2 SNEGSKA (reference sequence). The CDR3 DNA follows: TGCAGTGCTAAGGGACAGTTGAACACTGAAGCTTTCTTT. Translation: CSAKGQLNTEAFF.

The CDR3 DNA reads as TGTGCCAGCAGGGCGAGGGCGGGAACGAACACCGGGGAGCTGTTTTTT. Translating gives CASRARAGTNTGELFF. The chain combines TRBV27 with TRBJ2-2; a weak D match, TRBD2 (6 bases). This CDR3 is built from 16 residues. Trimming took off 6 bases at V and 0 bases at J, with 14 bases between the two ends. The V gene's germline CDR1 is MNHEY and CDR2 SMNVEV (reference sequence).

This chain uses TRBV7-2 with TRBJ2-5; D tentatively fits TRBD1 or TRBD2 (5 bases each). CDR1 and CDR2 (germline): SGHTA, FQGNSA. V lost 6 bases and J 4 bases, leaving 12 bases between the germline ends. The CDR3 consists of 13 residues. CDR3 DNA sequence: TGTGCCAGCAGATATGTGGGGGTAGAGACCCAGTACTTC. As protein: CASRYVGVETQYF. The full variable domain, its missing parts supplied by reference TRBV7-2 and TRBJ2-5, is GAGVSQSPSNKVTEKGKDVELRCDPISGHTALYWYRQSLGQGLEFLIYFQGNSAPDKSGLPSDRFSAERTGGSVSTLTIQRTQQEDSAVYLCASRYVGVETQYFGPGTRLLVL.

At least ten counts were recorded for this clonotype. V gene TRBV12-3 or TRBV12-4 combines with J gene TRBJ1-5, with D unresolved. CDR3 length: 14 amino acids. V shed 2 bases and J shed 1 base, with 6 bases lying between them. This CDR3 reads CASSLRHSNQPQHF. CDR3 DNA sequence: TGTGCCAGCAGTTTAAGGCACAGCAATCAGCCCCAGCATTTT.

This clonotype came up many times. The V gene is TRBV27, the J gene TRBJ2-7; perhaps D is TRBD1 or TRBD2 (6 bases each). V lost 2 bases and J 7 bases, leaving 18 bases between the germline ends. CDR1 is MNHEY and CDR2 is SMNVEV in the germline V gene (reference sequence). The CDR3 covers 15 residues. CDR3 sequence: CASSLGTGDTEEQYF. In nucleotides, the CDR3 is TGTGCCAGCAGTTTAGGGACGGGGGACACGGAGGAGCAGTACTTC.

This clonotype was found many times. This chain connects TRBV28 to TRBJ1-2; no reliable D call. This CDR3 spans 13 amino acids. The germline CDR1 and CDR2 sequences are MDHEN and SYDVKM. V lost 1 base to trimming and J lost 4 bases, with 7 bases between them. CDR3 sequence: CASSLSPTYGYTF. The CDR3 nucleotides are TGTGCCAGCAGTTTATCGCCTACCTATGGCTACACCTTC.

This clonotype has a count of ten or more. The chain combines TRBV28 with TRBJ2-7; 14 positions agree with TRBD2. The CDR3 is 19 amino acids. Germline CDR1 MDHEN, CDR2 SYDVKM. Trimming cost V 1 base and J 7 bases; bases outside gene matches: 15. The CDR3 DNA sequence: TGTGCCAGCAGTTTATTTGGGACTAGCGGGAGTGCCGCCTTCCGTGAGCAGTACTTC. Translated, it gives CASSLFGTSGSAAFREQYF.

The chain couples TRBV2 to TRBJ2-7, with D possibly being TRBD1 or TRBD2 (6 bases each). V was clipped by 2 bases and J by 3 bases, with 20 bases between them. The CDR3 loop spans 17 amino acids. Per germline, CDR1 SNHLY and CDR2 FYNNEI. The CDR3 region is CASSEPRREQGSYEQYF. The CDR3 bases are TGTGCCAGCAGTGAACCGCGGCGGGAACAGGGCAGCTACGAGCAGTACTTC. Full variable domain (rest looked up from reference TRBV2 and TRBJ2-7): EPEVTQTPSHQVTQMGQEVILRCVPISNHLYFYWYRQILGQKVEFLVSFYNNEISEKSEIFDDQFSVERPDGSNFTLKIRSTKLEDSAMYFCASSEPRREQGSYEQYFGPGTRLTVT.

The J gene is TRBJ2-7, the V gene TRBV7-2, with D possibly matching TRBD1 (6 bases). CDR1 and CDR2 from the germline V gene are SGHTA and FQGNSA. The CDR3 sequence is 14 residues long. The germline V and J ends were trimmed by 3 bases and 1 base, with 10 bases remaining between them. For the CDR3, the DNA is TGTGCCAGCAGCTTCAACAGGGCTTCCTACGAGCAGTACTTC. Translating gives CASSFNRASYEQYF.

This clonotype was recorded at least ten times. This sequence joins TRBV29-1 and TRBJ2-7; 9 nucleotides line up with TRBD1. Trimming at V came to 2 bases and at J to 4 bases, leaving 12 bases not matched to a gene. This CDR3 contains 16 residues. CDR1 is SQVTM, CDR2 ANQGSEA, per germline. In DNA form, the CDR3 reads TGCAGCGTTGAAACCCCGGAACAGGGGGCTAGGTACGAGCAGTACTTC. Translated: CSVETPEQGARYEQYF.

In this sample, this clonotype turned up many times. The chain has TRBV4-1 and TRBJ2-7; either TRBD1 or TRBD2 may supply D (5 bases each). The V and J ends lost 1 base and 2 bases respectively, with 15 bases between them. Germline V gene data show CDR1 as MGHRA and CDR2 as YSYEKL. The CDR3 runs 16 residues. This chain's CDR3 is CASSQGQSGDPYEQYF. In nucleotides, the CDR3 is TGCGCCAGCAGCCAAGGCCAGAGTGGGGACCCCTACGAGCAGTACTTC.

This clonotype was seen repeatedly, ten times or more. This chain links TRBV12-3 or TRBV12-4 with TRBJ1-5, with unresolved D. V was pared by 3 bases and J by 2 bases, with 2 bases between. CDR3 length: 12 residues. The DNA of the CDR3 is TGTGCCAGCAGTTTTCGCAATCAGCCCCAGCATTTT. Protein product: CASSFRNQPQHF.

In this sample, this clonotype turned up many times. The chain has TRBV12-3 or TRBV12-4 and TRBJ2-5, with D possibly being TRBD1 or TRBD2 (5 bases each). This CDR3 comprises 13 residues. V lost 4 bases to trimming and J lost 0 bases, with 6 bases between them. CDR3 amino acids: CASSWGYQETQYF. The DNA for the CDR3 is TGTGCCAGCAGTTGGGGGTACCAAGAGACCCAGTACTTC.

This clonotype was detected many times. The J gene is TRBJ2-7, the V gene TRBV24-1; D not resolved. Trimming cost V 2 bases and J 2 bases, with 6 bases left between them. Germline V CDR1 and CDR2: KGHDR, SFDVKD. CDR3 length: 13 residues. CDR3 protein: CATSDSGTYEQYF. In nucleotides, the CDR3 is TGTGCCACCAGTGATTCAGGTACCTACGAGCAGTACTTC.

This rearrangement joins TRBV6-1 to TRBJ1-3; D ambiguous. Trimming left V 2 bases short and J 4 bases short, with 6 bases between. The CDR3 covers 13 residues. Germline V CDR1 and CDR2: MNHNS, SASEGT. The CDR3 reads CASSELGGNTIYF. CDR3 coding DNA: TGTGCCAGCAGTGAACTGGGAGGAAACACCATATATTTT.